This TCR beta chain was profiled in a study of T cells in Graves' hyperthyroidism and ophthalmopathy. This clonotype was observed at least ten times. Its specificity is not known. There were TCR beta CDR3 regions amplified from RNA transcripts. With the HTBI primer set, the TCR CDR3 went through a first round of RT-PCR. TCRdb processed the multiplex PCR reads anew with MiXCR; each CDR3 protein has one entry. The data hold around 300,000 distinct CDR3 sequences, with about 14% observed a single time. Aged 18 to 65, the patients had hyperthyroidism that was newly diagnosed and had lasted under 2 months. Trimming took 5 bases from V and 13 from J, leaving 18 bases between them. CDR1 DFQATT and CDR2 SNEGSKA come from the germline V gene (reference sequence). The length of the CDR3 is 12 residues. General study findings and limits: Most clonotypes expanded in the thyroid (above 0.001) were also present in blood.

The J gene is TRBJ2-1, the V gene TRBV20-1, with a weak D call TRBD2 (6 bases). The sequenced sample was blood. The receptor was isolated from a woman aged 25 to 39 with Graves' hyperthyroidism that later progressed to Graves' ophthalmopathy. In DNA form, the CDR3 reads TGCAGTGCTGATCCATCGACTAGAAATCAGTTCTTC. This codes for CSADPSTRNQFF.